This entry is about one T cell receptor (beta chain). The target antigen is unknown. Using a J-beta primer mix together with a sample-barcoded 5' primer, a second PCR was run for about 6 to 11 cycles. Every cDNA molecule bore a tag from a template-switch adaptor containing 12 random nucleotides. TCRdb processed the 5' RACE reads anew with MiXCR; each CDR3 protein has one entry. The sample contains about 640,000 distinct CDR3 sequences, approximately 50% of which appear only once. Each sample gave at least 7 million isolated PBMCs. The germline V gene encodes CDR1 MNHEY and CDR2 SMNVEV (reference sequence). This CDR3 region has 15 residues. J was trimmed by 4 bases and V by 4 bases; bases with no gene match: 8. This entry comes from a study of blood T cells in healthy people across ages. Study conclusions and caveats: Compared with aged donors, long-lived donors showed fewer expanded clones, suggesting selection. The study lacked donor CMV status, which possibly confounded expanded clonotype changes.

V usage is TRBV27 and J usage is TRBJ1-1, with 8 positions matching TRBD1. The source material was blood. The clonotype was recovered from a man in his 60s in good health. The CDR3 bases are TGTGCCAGCAGTTCCCGGACAGGGTGGAGCACTGAAGCTTTCTTT. Its protein product is CASSSRTGWSTEAFF.